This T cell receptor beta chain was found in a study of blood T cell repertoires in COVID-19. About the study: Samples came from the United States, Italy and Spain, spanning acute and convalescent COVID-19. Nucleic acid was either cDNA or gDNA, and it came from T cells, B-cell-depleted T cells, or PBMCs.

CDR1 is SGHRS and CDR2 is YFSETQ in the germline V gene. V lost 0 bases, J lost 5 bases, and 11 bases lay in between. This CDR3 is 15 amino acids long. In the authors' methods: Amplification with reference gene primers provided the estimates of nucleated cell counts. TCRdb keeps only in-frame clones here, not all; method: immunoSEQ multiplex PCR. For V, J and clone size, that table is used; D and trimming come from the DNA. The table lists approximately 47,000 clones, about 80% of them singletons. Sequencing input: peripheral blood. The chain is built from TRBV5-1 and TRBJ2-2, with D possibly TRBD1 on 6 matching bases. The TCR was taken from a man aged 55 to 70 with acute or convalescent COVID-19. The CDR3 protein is CASSLVGAETGELFF. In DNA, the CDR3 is TGCGCCAGCAGCTTGGTGGGGGCGGAGACCGGGGAGCTGTTTTTT.